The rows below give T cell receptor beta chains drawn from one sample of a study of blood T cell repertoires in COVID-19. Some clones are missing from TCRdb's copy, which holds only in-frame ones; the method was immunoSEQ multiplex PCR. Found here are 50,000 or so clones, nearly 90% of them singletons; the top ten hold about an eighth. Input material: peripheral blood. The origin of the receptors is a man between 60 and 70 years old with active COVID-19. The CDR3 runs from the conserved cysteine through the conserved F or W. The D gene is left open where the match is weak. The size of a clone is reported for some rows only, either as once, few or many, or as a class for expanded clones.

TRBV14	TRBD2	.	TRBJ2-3	CASSPLWGGSTDTQYF	TGTGCCAGCAGCCCCCTGTGGGGGGGTAGCACAGATACGCAGTATTTT
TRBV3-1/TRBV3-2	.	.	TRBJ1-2	CASSQEGGGGYGYTF	TGTGCCAGCAGCCAAGAGGGTGGCGGCGGCTATGGCTACACCTTC
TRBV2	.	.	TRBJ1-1	CASSEGKLMNTEAFF	TGTGCCAGCAGTGAAGGCAAACTGATGAACACTGAAGCTTTCTTT
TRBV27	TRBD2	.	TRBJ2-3	CASSSGLAGTDTQYF	TGTGCCAGCAGTTCCGGACTAGCGGGCACAGATACGCAGTATTTT
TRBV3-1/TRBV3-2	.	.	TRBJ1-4	CASSRDAGRVEKLFF	TGTGCCAGCAGCCGGGACGCCGGGAGAGTTGAAAAACTGTTTTTT
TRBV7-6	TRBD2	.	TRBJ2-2	CASSLVTKQRGGRTGELFF	TGTGCCAGCAGCTTAGTAACCAAACAGCGGGGGGGCCGGACCGGGGAGCTGTTTTTT
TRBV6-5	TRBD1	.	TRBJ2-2	CASSSGGTGVWRELFF	TGTGCCAGCAGTTCAGGTGGAACAGGGGTTTGGAGGGAGCTGTTTTTT
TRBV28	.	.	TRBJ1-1	CASSLFSPNYPTEAFF	TGTGCCAGCAGTTTATTTTCCCCAAACTACCCCACTGAAGCTTTCTTT
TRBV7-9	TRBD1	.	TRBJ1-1	CASSLVVGTGSTEAFF	TGTGCCAGCAGCTTAGTTGTCGGGACAGGGTCCACTGAAGCTTTCTTT
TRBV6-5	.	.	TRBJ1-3	CASTGRSGNTIYF	TGTGCCAGCACAGGGAGGTCTGGAAACACCATATATTTT
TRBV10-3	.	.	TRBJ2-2	CAISDSFRGNGELFF	TGTGCCATCAGTGATTCGTTCAGGGGCAACGGGGAGCTGTTTTTT
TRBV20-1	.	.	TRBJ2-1	CSASEWGTMFSYNEQFF	TGCAGTGCTAGTGAGTGGGGGACAATGTTTTCCTACAATGAGCAGTTCTTC
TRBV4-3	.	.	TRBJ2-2	CASSQDSVVFAAGELFF	TGCGCCAGCAGCCAAGATTCGGTCGTTTTCGCCGCCGGGGAGCTGTTTTTT
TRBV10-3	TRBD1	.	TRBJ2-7	CAISRGQTYEQYF	TGTGCCATCAGTCGGGGACAGACCTACGAGCAGTACTTC
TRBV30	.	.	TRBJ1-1	CAWLEGRVNTEAFF	TGTGCCTGGCTGGAGGGACGGGTGAACACTGAAGCTTTCTTT
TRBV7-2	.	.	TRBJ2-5	CASSLARRGGSWDF	TGTGCCAGCAGCTTAGCGCGAAGGGGGGGATCGTGGGACTTC
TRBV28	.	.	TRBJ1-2	CASSPPGGEANYGYTF	TGTGCCAGCAGTCCCCCGGGGGGGGAGGCTAACTATGGCTACACCTTC
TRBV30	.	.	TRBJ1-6	CAWSVDRANSPLHF	TGTGCCTGGAGTGTAGACAGAGCAAATTCACCCCTCCACTTT
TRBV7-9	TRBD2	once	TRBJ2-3	CASSPGTSGGLRTDTQYF	TGTGCCAGCAGCCCCGGGACTAGCGGGGGGCTCCGCACAGATACGCAGTATTTT
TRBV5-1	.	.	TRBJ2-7	CASRVEISEFYEQYF	TGCGCCAGCAGAGTAGAAATCTCCGAATTCTACGAGCAGTACTTC
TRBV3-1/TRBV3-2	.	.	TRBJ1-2	CASSQVGTNYGYTF	TGTGCCAGCAGCCAAGTGGGCACGAACTATGGCTACACCTTC
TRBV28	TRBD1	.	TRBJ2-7	CASSPPAGGGEQYF	TGTGCCAGCAGTCCCCCGGCAGGGGGCGGCGAGCAGTACTTC
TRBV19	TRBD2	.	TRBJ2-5	CASSLGTSGQETQYF	TGTGCCAGTAGTCTAGGGACTAGCGGCCAAGAGACCCAGTACTTC